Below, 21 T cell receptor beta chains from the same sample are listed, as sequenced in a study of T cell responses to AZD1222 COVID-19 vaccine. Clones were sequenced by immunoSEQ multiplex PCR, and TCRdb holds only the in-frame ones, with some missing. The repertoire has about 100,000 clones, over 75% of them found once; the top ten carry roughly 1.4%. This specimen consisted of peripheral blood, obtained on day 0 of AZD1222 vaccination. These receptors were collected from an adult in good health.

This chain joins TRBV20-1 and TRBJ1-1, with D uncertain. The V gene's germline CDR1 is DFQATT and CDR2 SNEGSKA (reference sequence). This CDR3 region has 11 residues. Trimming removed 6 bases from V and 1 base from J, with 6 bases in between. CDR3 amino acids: CSASGNTEAFF. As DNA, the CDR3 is TGCAGTGCCTCAGGGAACACTGAAGCTTTCTTT.

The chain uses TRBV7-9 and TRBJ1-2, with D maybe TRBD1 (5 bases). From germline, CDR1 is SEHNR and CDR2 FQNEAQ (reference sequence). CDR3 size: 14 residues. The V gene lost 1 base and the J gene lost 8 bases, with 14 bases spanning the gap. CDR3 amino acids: CASSLGGQGRGYTF. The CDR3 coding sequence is TGTGCCAGCAGCTTAGGAGGCCAGGGTCGGGGCTACACCTTC. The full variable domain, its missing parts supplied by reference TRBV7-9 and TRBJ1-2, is DTGVSQNPRHKITKRGQNVTFRCDPISEHNRLYWYRQTLGQGPEFLTYFQNEAQLEKSRLLSDRFSAERPKGSFSTLEIQRTEQGDSAMYLCASSLGGQGRGYTFGSGTRLTVV.

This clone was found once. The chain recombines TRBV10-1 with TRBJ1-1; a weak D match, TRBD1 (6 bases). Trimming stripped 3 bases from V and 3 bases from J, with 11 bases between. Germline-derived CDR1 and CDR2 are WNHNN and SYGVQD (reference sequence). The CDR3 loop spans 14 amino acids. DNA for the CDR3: TGCGCCAGCAGTGACGGGGGGGCGCACACTGAAGCTTTCTTT. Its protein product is CASSDGGAHTEAFF.

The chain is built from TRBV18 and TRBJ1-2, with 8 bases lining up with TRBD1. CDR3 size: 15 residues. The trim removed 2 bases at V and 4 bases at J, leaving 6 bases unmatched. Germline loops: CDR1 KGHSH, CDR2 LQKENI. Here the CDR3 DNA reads TGTGCCAGCTCACCAGGACCTACAGGGGGCTATGGCTACACCTTC. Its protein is CASSPGPTGGYGYTF.

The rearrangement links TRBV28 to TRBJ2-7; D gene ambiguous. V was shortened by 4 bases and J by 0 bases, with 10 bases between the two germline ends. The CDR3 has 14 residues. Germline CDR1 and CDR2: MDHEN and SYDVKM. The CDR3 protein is CASSSPYGSYEQYF. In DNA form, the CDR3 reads TGTGCCAGCAGTTCCCCGTATGGCTCCTACGAGCAGTACTTC.

In DNA, the CDR3 is TGCGCCAGCAGCCAAGTAGCGGGGGCCCGCTCCTACAATGAGCAGTTCTTC. Protein: CASSQVAGARSYNEQFF. The chain has TRBV4-1 and TRBJ2-1, with 9 nucleotides matching TRBD2. CDR1 is MGHRA and CDR2 is YSYEKL in the germline V gene. The ends lost 1 base at V and 0 bases at J; junction bases unmatched: 4. The CDR3 loop spans 17 amino acids.

CDR3 in amino acids: CASSPAGRGLRGYTF. CDR3 nucleotides: TGTGCCAGCAGCCCCGCCGGCAGGGGGCTCCGGGGCTACACCTTC. The genes are TRBV3-1 (or the pseudogene TRBV3-2) and TRBJ1-2; TRBD1 matches at 8 bases. V trimming: 4 bases; J trimming: 8 bases; junction bases outside the gene matches: 12. The germline V gene has CDR1 LGHDT and CDR2 YNNKEL (reference sequence). This CDR3 has 15 residues.

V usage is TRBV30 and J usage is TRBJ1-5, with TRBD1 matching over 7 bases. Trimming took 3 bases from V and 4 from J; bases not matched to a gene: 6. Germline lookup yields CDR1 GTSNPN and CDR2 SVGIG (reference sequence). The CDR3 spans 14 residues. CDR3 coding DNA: TGTGCCTGGAGCGCCGGACAGGATAATCAGCCCCAGCATTTT. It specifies CAWSAGQDNQPQHF.

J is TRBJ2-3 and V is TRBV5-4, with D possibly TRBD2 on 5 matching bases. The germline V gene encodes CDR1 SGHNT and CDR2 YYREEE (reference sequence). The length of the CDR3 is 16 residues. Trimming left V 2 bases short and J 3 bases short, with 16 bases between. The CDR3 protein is CASSLGRGSGTDTQYF. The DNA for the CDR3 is TGTGCCAGCAGCTTAGGGCGCGGGTCCGGGACAGATACGCAGTATTTT.

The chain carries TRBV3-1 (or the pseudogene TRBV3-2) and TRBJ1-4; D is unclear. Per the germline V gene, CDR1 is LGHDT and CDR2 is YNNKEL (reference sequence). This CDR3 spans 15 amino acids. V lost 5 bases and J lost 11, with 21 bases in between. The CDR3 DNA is TGTGCCAGCAGCTTAGACCCCGGGTCTACGGGGAAACTGTTTTTT. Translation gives CASSLDPGSTGKLFF.

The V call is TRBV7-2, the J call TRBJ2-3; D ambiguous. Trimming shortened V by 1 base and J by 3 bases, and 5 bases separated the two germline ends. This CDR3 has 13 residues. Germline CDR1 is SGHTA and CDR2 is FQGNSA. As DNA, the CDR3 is TGTGCCAGCAGCTTAGACCAGACAGATACGCAGTATTTT. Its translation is CASSLDQTDTQYF. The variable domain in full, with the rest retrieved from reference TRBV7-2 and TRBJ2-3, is GAGVSQSPSNKVTEKGKDVELRCDPISGHTALYWYRQSLGQGLEFLIYFQGNSAPDKSGLPSDRFSAERTGGSVSTLTIQRTQQEDSAVYLCASSLDQTDTQYFGPGTRLTVL.

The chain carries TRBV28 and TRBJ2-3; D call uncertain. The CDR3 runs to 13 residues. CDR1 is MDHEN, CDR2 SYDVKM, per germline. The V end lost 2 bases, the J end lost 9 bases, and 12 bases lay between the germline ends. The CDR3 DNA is TGTGCCAGCAGTTTAACGGCAGATTCAACGCAGTATTTT. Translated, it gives CASSLTADSTQYF.

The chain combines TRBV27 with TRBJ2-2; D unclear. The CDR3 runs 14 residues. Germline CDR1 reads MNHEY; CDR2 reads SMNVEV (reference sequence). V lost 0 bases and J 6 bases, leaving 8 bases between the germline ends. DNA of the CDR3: TGTGCCAGCAGTTTATCAGCTGGGCCCGGGGAGCTGTTTTTT. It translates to CASSLSAGPGELFF.

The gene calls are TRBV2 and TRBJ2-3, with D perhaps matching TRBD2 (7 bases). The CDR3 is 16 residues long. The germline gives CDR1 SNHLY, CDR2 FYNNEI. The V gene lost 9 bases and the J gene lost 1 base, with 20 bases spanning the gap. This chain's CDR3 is CARSSGEGTGTDTQYF. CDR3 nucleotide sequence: TGTGCCAGATCCTCAGGGGAGGGGACTGGCACAGATACGCAGTATTTT. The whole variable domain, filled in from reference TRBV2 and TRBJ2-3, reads EPEVTQTPSHQVTQMGQEVILRCVPISNHLYFYWYRQILGQKVEFLVSFYNNEISEKSEIFDDQFSVERPDGSNFTLKIRSTKLEDSAMYFCARSSGEGTGTDTQYFGPGTRLTVL.

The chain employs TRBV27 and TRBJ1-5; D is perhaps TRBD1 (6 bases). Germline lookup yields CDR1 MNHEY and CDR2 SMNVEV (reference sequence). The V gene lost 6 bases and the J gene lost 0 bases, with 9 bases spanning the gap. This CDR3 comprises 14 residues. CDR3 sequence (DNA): TGTGCCAGCAGCGACAGGTATAGCAATCAGCCCCAGCATTTT. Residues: CASSDRYSNQPQHF.

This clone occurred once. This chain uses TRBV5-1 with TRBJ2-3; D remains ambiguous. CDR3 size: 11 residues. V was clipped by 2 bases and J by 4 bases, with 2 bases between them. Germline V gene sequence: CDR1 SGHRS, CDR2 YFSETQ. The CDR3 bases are TGCGCCAGCAGCTTTGCAGATACGCAGTATTTT. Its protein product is CASSFADTQYF.

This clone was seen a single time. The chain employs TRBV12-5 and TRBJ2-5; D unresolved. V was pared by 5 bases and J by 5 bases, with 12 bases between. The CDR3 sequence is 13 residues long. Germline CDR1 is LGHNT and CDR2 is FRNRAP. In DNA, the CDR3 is TGTGCTAGTGGTCCCCCGTCGGAGGAGACCCAGTACTTC. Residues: CASGPPSEETQYF.

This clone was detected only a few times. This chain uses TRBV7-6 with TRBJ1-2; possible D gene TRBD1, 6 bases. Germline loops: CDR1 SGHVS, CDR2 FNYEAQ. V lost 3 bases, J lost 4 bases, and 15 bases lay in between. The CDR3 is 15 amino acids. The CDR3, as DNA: TGTGCCAGCAGCTTGGGGTCCGGAGGGGGCTATGGCTACACCTTC. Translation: CASSLGSGGGYGYTF.

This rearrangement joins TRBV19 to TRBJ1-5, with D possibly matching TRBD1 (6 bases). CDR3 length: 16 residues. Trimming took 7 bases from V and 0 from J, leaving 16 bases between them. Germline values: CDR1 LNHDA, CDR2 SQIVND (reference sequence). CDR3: CASKPRAGVSNQPQHF. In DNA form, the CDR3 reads TGTGCCAGTAAACCCCGGGCAGGGGTTAGCAATCAGCCCCAGCATTTT. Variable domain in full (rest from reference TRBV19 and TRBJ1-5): DGGITQSPKYLFRKEGQNVTLSCEQNLNHDAMYWYRQDPGQGLRLIYYSQIVNDFQKGDIAEGYSVSREKKESFPLTVTSAQKNPTAFYLCASKPRAGVSNQPQHFGDGTRLSIL.

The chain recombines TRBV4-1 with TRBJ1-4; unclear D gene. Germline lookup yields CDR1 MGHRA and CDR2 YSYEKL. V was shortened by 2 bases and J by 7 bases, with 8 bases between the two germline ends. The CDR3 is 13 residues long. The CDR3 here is CASSQWMGEKLFF. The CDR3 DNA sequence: TGCGCCAGCAGCCAATGGATGGGTGAAAAACTGTTTTTT.

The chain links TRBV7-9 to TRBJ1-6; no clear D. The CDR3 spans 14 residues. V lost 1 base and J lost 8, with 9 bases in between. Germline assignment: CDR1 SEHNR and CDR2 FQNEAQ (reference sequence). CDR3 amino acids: CASSLVGRDSPLHF. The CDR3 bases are TGTGCCAGCAGCTTAGTGGGGAGGGATTCACCCCTCCACTTT.